A single sample is the source of the 10 T cell receptor beta chains below, sequenced in a study of graft-versus-host responses after intestinal transplantation. Produced via immunoSEQ multiplex PCR; TCRdb's table is partial and in-frame only. The table shows 15,000 to 20,000 clones, with roughly a third occurring only once. The specimen was alloreactive CD4+ T cells from a mixed lymphocyte reaction culture, collected before transplantation. Subset specified: CFSE-low proliferating T cells sorted from approximately six-day pre-transplant mixed lymphocyte reaction (GvH or HvG direction). The receptors derive from a human patient who was an organ donor for intestinal transplantation.

The rearrangement joins TRBV7-6 to TRBJ1-1; D is perhaps TRBD1 (5 bases). With 1 base removed from V and 3 bases from J, the gap between germline ends came to 9 bases. Germline V gene sequence: CDR1 SGHVS, CDR2 FNYEAQ. The CDR3 runs to 14 residues. CDR3: CASSLDWGYTEAFF. CDR3 nucleotide sequence: TGTGCCAGCAGCTTAGATTGGGGGTACACTGAAGCTTTCTTT.

Only a few counts were recorded for this clone. This chain uses TRBV9 with TRBJ2-5, with 7 bases fitting TRBD2. Germline values: CDR1 SGDLS, CDR2 YYNGEE. The V and J ends lost 3 bases and 5 bases, in that order; junction bases with no gene match: 10. The CDR3 length is 15 residues. The CDR3 DNA reads TGTGCCAGCAGCGCGCTCCACGGGAGGTGGGAGACCCAGTACTTC. Translating it yields CASSALHGRWETQYF.

Only one count was recorded for this clone. The CDR3 coding sequence is TGTGCCAGCAGCCGGGACAACTCCTACGAGCAGTACTTC. Its protein is CASSRDNSYEQYF. The chain has TRBV21-1 and TRBJ2-5; no DNA check was done on the table's D call, TRBD1. The J call may be wrong; the DNA end is better matched by TRBJ2-7. TRBV21-1 counts as a pseudogene. This CDR3 has 13 amino acids.

The chain couples TRBV5-5 to TRBJ1-2; D is unclear. CDR1 and CDR2 (germline): SGHKS, YYEKEE (reference sequence). The CDR3 runs to 14 residues. V lost 0 bases and J 8 bases, leaving 14 bases between the germline ends. The CDR3 region is CASSLGGWRWGYTF. The CDR3 DNA is TGTGCCAGCAGCTTGGGAGGCTGGCGGTGGGGCTACACCTTC. The full variable domain, completed using reference TRBV5-5 and TRBJ1-2, is DAGVTQSPTHLIKTRGQQVTLRCSPISGHKSVSWYQQVLGQGPQFIFQYYEKEERGRGNFPDRFSARQFPNYSSELNVNALLLGDSALYLCASSLGGWRWGYTFGSGTRLTVV.

CDR3 protein: CASSVAFGQGTSGGSYNEQFF. The CDR3 DNA sequence: TGTGCCAGCAGCGTAGCGTTTGGACAGGGAACTAGCGGGGGTTCCTACAATGAGCAGTTCTTC. The rearrangement uses TRBV9 and TRBJ2-1; 11 nucleotides agree with TRBD2. Germline CDR1 is SGDLS and CDR2 is YYNGEE. This CDR3 comprises 21 residues. V trimming: 0 bases; J trimming: 1 base; junction bases outside the gene matches: 15.

The chain combines TRBV6-6 with TRBJ2-7; D unclear. The CDR3 runs to 13 residues. CDR1 MNHNY and CDR2 SVGAGI come from the germline V gene (reference sequence). V lost 2 bases to trimming and J lost 3 bases, with 8 bases between them. CDR3 protein: CASSYIMFYEQYF. The CDR3 bases are TGTGCCAGCAGTTACATAATGTTCTACGAGCAGTACTTC.

This clone is medium-sized within its sample. The chain joins TRBV5-4 to TRBJ2-7; the D call may be TRBD1 or TRBD2 (5 bases each). The germline CDR1 and CDR2 sequences are SGHNT and YYREEE (reference sequence). CDR3 length: 14 residues. Trimming removed 3 bases at V and 7 bases at J, with 17 bases between. CDR3 coding DNA: TGTGCCAGCAGCTCACCTCGGGGCCCGGGGGAGCAGTACTTC. It translates to CASSSPRGPGEQYF. The full variable domain, with the rest looked up from reference TRBV5-4 and TRBJ2-7, is ETGVTQSPTHLIKTRGQQVTLRCSSQSGHNTVSWYQQALGQGPQFIFQYYREEENGRGNFPPRFSGLQFPNYSSELNVNALELDDSALYLCASSSPRGPGEQYFGPGTRLTVT.

The V and J genes are TRBV6-9 and TRBJ2-7, with 13 nucleotides matching TRBD2. The CDR3 totals 15 residues. The V and J ends lost 6 bases and 3 bases, in that order; junction bases with no gene match: 5. Germline V gene data show CDR1 as MNHGY and CDR2 as SVAAGI. CDR3 nucleotides: TGTGCCAGCAGGTCCGGACTAGCGGGGGACTACGAGCAGTACTTC. Translation: CASRSGLAGDYEQYF.

This chain links TRBV11-3 with TRBJ2-3; weak D call: TRBD2 (6 bases). Deletions cut 5 bases from V and 6 bases from J, with 12 bases between. Germline V lookup: CDR1 SGHNT, CDR2 YENEEA. This CDR3 has 13 residues. The CDR3 reads CASSPAGSDTQYF. The DNA for the CDR3 is TGTGCCAGCAGCCCGGCGGGGTCGGATACGCAGTATTTT.

This chain connects TRBV4-2 to TRBJ1-2; possible D gene TRBD1, 5 bases. The V gene's germline CDR1 is LGHNA and CDR2 YNFKEQ. There are 16 residues in the CDR3. V gave up 1 base and J gave up 10 bases, with 22 bases separating them. The DNA for the CDR3 is TGTGCCAGCAGCCAAGGAGGAATGGGCAGGGTTAGGGACTACACCTTC. Amino acid sequence: CASSQGGMGRVRDYTF.